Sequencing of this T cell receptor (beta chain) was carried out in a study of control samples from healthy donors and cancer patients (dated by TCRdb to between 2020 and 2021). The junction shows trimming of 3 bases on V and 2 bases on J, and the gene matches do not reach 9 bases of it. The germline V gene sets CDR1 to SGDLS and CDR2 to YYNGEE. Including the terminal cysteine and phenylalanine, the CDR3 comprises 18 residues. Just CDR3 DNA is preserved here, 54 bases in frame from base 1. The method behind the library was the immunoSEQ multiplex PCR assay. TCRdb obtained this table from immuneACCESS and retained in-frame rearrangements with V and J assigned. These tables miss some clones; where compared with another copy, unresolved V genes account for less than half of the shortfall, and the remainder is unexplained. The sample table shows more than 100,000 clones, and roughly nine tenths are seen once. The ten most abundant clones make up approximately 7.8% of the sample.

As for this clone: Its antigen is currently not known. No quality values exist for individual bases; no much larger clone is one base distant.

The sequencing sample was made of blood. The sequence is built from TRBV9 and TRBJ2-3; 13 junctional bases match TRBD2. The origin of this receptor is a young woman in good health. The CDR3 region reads CASSAPLAGGPSTDTQYF. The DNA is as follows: TGTGCCAGCAGCGCACCACTAGCGGGGGGGCCCTCCACAGATACGCAGTATTTT.